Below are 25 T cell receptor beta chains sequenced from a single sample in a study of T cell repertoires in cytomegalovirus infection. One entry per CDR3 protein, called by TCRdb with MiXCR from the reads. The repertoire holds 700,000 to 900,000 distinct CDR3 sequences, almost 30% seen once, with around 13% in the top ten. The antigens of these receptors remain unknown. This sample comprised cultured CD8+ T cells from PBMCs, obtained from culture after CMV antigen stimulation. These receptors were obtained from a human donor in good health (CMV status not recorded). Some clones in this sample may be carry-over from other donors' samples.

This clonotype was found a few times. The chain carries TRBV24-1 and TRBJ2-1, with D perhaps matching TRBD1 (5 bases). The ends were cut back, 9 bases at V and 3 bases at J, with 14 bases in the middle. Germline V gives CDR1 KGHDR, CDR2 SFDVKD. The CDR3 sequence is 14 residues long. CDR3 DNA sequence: TGTGCCACCGCCGGACACCCCCTCTACAATGAGCAGTTCTTC. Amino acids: CATAGHPLYNEQFF.

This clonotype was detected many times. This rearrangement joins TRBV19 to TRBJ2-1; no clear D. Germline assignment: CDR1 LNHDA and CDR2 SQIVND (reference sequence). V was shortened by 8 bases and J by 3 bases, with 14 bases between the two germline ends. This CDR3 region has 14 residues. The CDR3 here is CASSVATVYNEQFF. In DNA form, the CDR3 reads TGTGCCAGTTCAGTCGCCACCGTCTACAATGAGCAGTTCTTC.

The CDR3 nucleotides are TGTGCCAGCAGTGAAGCAAATGGCAATGAGCAGTTCTTC. This translates into CASSEANGNEQFF. The chain carries TRBV6-1 and TRBJ2-1; D call uncertain. The V and J ends lost 0 bases and 6 bases respectively, with 6 bases between them. Germline V gene lookup returns CDR1 MNHNS and CDR2 SASEGT. CDR3 length: 13 residues.

Written as DNA, the CDR3 is TGTGCCACCAGCACCGACGAGGGACTAGCGGGGGGGGATACGCAGTATTTT. It is translated as CATSTDEGLAGGDTQYF. V is TRBV15 and J is TRBJ2-3; 16 bases match TRBD2. CDR1 and CDR2 from the germline V gene are LNHNV and YYDKDF (reference sequence). The ends lost 4 bases at V and 6 bases at J; junction bases unmatched: 7. CDR3 length: 17 residues.

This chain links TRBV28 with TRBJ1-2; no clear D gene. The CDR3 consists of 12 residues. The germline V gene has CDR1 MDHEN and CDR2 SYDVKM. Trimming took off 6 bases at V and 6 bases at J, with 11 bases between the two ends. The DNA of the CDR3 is TGTGCCAGCAGATGGATTCGAGATGGCTACACCTTC. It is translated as CASRWIRDGYTF.

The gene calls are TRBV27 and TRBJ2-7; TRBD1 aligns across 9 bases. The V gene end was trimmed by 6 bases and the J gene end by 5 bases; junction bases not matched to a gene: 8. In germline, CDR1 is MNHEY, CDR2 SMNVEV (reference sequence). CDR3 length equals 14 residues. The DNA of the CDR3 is TGTGCCAGCAGCACTCGGACAGGGGCCCACGAGCAGTACGTC. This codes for CASSTRTGAHEQYV.

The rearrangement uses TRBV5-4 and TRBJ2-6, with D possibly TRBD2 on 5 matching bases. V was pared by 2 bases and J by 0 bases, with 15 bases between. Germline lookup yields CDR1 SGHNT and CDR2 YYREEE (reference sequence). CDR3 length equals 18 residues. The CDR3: CASSFGGSVSSGANVLTF. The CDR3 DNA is TGTGCCAGCAGCTTTGGAGGCAGTGTTAGCTCTGGGGCCAACGTCCTGACTTTC.

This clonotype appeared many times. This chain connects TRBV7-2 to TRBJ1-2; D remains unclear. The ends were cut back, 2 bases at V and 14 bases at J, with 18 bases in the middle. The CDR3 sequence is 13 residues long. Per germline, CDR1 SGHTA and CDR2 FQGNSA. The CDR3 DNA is TGTGCCAGCAGCTTATACACCACGGATTTGCTAACCTTC. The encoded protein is CASSLYTTDLLTF. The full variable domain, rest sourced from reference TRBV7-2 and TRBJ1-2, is GAGVSQSPSNKVTEKGKDVELRCDPISGHTALYWYRQSLGQGLEFLIYFQGNSAPDKSGLPSDRFSAERTGGSVSTLTIQRTQQEDSAVYLCASSLYTTDLLTFGSGTRLTVV.

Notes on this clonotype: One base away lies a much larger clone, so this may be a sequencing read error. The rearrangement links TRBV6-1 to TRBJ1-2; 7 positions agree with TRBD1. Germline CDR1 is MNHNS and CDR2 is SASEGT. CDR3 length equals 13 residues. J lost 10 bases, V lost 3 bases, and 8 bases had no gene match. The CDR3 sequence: CASSDQGVGVYTF. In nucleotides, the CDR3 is TGTGCCAGCAGTGATCAGGGGGTCGGGGTCTACACCTTC.

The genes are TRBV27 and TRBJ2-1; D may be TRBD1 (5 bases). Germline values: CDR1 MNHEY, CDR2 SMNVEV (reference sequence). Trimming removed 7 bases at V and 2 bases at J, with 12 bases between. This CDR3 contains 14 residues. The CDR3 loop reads CASTQDSPYNEQFF. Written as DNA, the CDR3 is TGTGCCAGCACCCAAGACAGTCCCTACAATGAGCAGTTCTTC.

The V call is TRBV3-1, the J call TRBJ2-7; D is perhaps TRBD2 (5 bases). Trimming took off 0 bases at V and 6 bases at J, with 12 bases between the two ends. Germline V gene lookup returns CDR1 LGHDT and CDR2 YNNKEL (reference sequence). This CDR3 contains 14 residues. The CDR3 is CASSQDTRGAEQYF. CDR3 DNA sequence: TGTGCCAGCAGCCAAGATACTCGGGGTGCCGAGCAGTACTTC.

The CDR3, as DNA: TGCGCCAGCACCGGGACAGGGGCGGAGCAGTTCTTC. Amino acid sequence: CASTGTGAEQFF. This chain uses TRBV5-1 with TRBJ2-1, with 10 bases matching TRBD1. Germline V gene lookup returns CDR1 SGHRS and CDR2 YFSETQ. Trimming cost V 6 bases and J 10 bases; bases outside gene matches: 4. The CDR3 is 12 amino acids.

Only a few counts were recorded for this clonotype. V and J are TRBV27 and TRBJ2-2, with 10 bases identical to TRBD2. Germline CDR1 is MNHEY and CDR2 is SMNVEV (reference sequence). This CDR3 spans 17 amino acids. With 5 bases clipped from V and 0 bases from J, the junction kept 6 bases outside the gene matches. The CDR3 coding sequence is TGTGCCAGCAGTCCTCTCGGACTAGCGGCGAACACCGGGGAGCTGTTTTTT. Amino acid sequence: CASSPLGLAANTGELFF.

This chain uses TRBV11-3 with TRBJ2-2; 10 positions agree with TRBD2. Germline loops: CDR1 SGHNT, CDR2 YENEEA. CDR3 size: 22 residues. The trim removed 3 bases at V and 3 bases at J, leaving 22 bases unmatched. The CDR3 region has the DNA TGTGCCAGCAGCTTTTGCCTTTTTCTAGCGGGGGCCCTTCCCTCGTACACCGGGGAGCTGTTTTTT. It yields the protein CASSFCLFLAGALPSYTGELFF.

DNA of the CDR3: TGTGCCAGTACCAAAGGGACAAGTATGTGGCAGCCCCAGCATTTT. Its translation: CASTKGTSMWQPQHF. This chain connects TRBV19 to TRBJ1-5; D is possibly TRBD1 (6 bases). The CDR3 length is 15 residues. Germline assignment: CDR1 LNHDA and CDR2 SQIVND (reference sequence). Trimming left V 7 bases short and J 7 bases short, with 20 bases between.

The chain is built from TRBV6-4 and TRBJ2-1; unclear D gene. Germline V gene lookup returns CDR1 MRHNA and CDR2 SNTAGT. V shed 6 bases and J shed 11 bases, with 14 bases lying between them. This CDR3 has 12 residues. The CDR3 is CASSETLGQQFF. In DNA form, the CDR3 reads TGTGCCAGCAGCGAAACCCTAGGACAGCAGTTCTTC.

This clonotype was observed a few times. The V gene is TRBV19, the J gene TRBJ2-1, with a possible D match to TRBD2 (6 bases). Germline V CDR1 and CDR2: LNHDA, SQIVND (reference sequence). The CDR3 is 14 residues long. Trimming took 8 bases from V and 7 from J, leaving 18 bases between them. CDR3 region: CASLARAGRNEQFF. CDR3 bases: TGTGCCAGTCTAGCGAGGGCCGGTCGAAATGAGCAGTTCTTC. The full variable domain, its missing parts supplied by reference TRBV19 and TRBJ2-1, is DGGITQSPKYLFRKEGQNVTLSCEQNLNHDAMYWYRQDPGQGLRLIYYSQIVNDFQKGDIAEGYSVSREKKESFPLTVTSAQKNPTAFYLCASLARAGRNEQFFGPGTRLTVL.

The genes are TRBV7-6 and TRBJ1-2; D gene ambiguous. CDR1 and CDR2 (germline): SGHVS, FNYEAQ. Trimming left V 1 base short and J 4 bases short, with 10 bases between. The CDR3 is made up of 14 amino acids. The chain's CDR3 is CASSLENSFYGYTF. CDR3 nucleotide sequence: TGTGCCAGCAGCTTAGAGAACAGCTTCTATGGCTACACCTTC.

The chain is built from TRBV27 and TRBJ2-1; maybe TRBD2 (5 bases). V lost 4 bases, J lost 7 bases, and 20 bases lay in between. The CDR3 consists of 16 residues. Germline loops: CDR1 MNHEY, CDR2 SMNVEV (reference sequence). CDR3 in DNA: TGTGCCAGCAGTTCGGCCGGGGAATCGGGTGCTAATGAGCAGTTCTTC. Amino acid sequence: CASSSAGESGANEQFF.

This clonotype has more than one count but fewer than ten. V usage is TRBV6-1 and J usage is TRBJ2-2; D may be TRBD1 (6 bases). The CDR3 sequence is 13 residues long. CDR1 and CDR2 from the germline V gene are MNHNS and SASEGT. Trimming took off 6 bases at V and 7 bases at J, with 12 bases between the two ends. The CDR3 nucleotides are TGTGCCAGCAGGGGGATAGGGGGCGGGGAGCTGTTTTTT. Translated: CASRGIGGGELFF.

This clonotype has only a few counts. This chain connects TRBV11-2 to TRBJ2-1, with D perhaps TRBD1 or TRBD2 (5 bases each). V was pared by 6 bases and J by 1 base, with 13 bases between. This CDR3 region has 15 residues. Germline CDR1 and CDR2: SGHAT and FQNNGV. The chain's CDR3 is CASRLTGGSYNEQFF. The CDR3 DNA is TGTGCCAGCAGGTTAACAGGCGGGTCCTACAATGAGCAGTTCTTC. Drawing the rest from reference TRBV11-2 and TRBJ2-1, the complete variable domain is EAGVAQSPRYKIIEKRQSVAFWCNPISGHATLYWYQQILGQGPKLLIQFQNNGVVDDSQLPKDRFSAERLKGVDSTLKIQPAKLEDSAVYLCASRLTGGSYNEQFFGPGTRLTVL.

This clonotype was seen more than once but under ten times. The CDR3 spells CASSLTGVQETQYF. In nucleotides, the CDR3 is TGTGCCAGCAGTCTTACAGGAGTCCAAGAGACCCAGTACTTC. The rearrangement joins TRBV12-3 or TRBV12-4 to TRBJ2-5; maybe TRBD1 (5 bases). V was shortened by 5 bases and J by 1 base, with 11 bases between the two germline ends. CDR3 length: 14 amino acids.

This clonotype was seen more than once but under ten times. CDR3 protein: CASSSSGTGWQPQHF. The CDR3 nucleotides read TGTGCCAGCAGTTCAAGCGGGACAGGGTGGCAGCCCCAGCATTTT. J is TRBJ1-5 and V is TRBV27; 9 bases match TRBD1. The length of the CDR3 is 15 residues. Germline values: CDR1 MNHEY, CDR2 SMNVEV (reference sequence). V shed 4 bases, J shed 7 bases, and the junction held 8 bases outside the gene matches.

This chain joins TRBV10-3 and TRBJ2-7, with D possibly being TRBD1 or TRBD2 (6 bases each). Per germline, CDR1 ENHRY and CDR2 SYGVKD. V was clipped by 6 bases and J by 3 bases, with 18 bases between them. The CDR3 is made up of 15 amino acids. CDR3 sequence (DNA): TGTGCCATCAGGCTCCTAAAAGAGGGGGGCTACGAGCAGTACTTC. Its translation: CAIRLLKEGGYEQYF.

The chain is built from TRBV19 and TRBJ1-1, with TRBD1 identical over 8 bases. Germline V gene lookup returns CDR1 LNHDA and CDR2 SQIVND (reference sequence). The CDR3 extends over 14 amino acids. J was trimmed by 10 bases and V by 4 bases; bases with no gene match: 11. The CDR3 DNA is TGTGCCAGTAGTACCCAGGACAGGGCCACCGGAGCTTTCTTT. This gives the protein CASSTQDRATGAFF.